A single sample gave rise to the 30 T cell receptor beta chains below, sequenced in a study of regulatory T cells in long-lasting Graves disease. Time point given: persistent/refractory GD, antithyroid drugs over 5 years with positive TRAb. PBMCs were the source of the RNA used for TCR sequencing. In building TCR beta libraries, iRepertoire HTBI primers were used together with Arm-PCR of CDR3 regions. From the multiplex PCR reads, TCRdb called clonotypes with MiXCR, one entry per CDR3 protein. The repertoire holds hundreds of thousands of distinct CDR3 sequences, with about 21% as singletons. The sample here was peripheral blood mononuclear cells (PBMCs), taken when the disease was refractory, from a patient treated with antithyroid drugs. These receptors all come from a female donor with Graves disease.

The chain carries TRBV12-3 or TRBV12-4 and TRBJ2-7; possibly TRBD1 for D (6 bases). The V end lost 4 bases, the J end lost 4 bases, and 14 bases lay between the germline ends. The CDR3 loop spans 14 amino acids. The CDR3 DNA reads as TGTGCCAGCAGTTCCAGGGGCTTTGGTTACGAGCAGTACTTC. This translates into CASSSRGFGYEQYF.

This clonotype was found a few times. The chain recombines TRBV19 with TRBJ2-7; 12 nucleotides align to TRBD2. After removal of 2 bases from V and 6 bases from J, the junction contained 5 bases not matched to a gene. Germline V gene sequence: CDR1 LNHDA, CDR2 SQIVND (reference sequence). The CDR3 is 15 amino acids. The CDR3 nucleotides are TGTGCCAGTAGTATAACTAGCGGGAGGTCCCTCGAGCAGTACTTC. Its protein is CASSITSGRSLEQYF.

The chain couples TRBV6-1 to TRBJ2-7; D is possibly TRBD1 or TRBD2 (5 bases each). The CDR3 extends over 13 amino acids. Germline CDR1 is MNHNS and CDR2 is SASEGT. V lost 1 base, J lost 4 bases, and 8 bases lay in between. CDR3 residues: CASSEGDPYEQYF. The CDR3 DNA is TGTGCCAGCAGTGAAGGGGACCCGTACGAGCAGTACTTC.

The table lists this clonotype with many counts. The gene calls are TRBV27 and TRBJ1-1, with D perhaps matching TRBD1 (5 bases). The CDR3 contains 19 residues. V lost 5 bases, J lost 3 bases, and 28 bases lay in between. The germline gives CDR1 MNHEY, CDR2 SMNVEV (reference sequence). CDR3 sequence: CASSAATVPFGQKDTEAFF. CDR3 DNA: TGTGCCAGCAGTGCCGCGACAGTTCCGTTTGGGCAGAAGGACACTGAAGCTTTCTTT.

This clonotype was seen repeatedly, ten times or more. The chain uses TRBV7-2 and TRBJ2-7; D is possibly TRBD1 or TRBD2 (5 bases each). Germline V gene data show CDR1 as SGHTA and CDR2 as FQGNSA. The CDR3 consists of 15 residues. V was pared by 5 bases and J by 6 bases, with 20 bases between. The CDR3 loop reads CASSNSRDAPGEQYF. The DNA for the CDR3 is TGTGCCAGCAGCAACTCCCGGGACGCCCCGGGCGAGCAGTACTTC. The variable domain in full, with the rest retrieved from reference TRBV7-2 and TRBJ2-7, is GAGVSQSPSNKVTEKGKDVELRCDPISGHTALYWYRQSLGQGLEFLIYFQGNSAPDKSGLPSDRFSAERTGGSVSTLTIQRTQQEDSAVYLCASSNSRDAPGEQYFGPGTRLTVT.

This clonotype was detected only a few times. The CDR3 protein is CKKWRSDTAYEQYF. The CDR3 DNA reads TGCAAGAAGTGGCGAAGTGACACAGCCTACGAGCAGTACTTC. This chain links TRBV29-1 with TRBJ2-7; no firm D call. This CDR3 is built from 14 residues. The germline gives CDR1 SQVTM, CDR2 ANQGSEA.

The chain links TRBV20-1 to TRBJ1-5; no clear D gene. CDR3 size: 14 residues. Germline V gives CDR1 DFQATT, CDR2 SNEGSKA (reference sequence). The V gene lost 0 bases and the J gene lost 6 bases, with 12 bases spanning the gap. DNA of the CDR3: TGCAGTGCTAGAGATTCGACTCCTGGTCAGCCCCAGCATTTT. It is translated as CSARDSTPGQPQHF.

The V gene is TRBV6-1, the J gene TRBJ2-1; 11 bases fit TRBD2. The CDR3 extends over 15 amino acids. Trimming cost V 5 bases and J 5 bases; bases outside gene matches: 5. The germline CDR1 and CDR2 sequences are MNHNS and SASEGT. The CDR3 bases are TGTGCCAGCAGTAAAATAGCGGGAGGGCACAATGAGCAGTTCTTC. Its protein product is CASSKIAGGHNEQFF.

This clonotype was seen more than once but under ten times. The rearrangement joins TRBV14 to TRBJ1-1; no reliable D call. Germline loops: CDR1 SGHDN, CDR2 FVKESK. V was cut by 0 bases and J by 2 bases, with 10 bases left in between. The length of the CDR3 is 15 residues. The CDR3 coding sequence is TGTGCCAGCAGCCAAGAGGCTTTTGGAAACACTGAAGCTTTCTTT. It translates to CASSQEAFGNTEAFF.

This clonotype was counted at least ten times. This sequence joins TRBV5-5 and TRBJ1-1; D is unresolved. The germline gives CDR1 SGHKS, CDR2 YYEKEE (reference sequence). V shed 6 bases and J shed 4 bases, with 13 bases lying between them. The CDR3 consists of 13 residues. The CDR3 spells CASTPGRGTEAFF. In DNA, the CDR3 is TGTGCCAGCACCCCCGGTCGGGGCACTGAAGCTTTCTTT.

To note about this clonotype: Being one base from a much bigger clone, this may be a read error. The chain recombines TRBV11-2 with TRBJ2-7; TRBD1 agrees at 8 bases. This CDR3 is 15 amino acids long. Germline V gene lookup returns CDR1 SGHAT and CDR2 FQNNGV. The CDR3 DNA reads TGTGCCGGCAGCTTAGAACCGGGACAGGAGGGCGAGCAGTACTTC. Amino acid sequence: CAGSLEPGQEGEQYF.

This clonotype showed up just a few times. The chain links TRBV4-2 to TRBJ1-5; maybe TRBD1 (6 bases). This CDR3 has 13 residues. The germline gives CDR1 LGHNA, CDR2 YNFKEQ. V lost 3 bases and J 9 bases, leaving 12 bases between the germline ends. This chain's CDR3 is CASSQEQGTPQHF. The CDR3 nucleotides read TGTGCCAGCAGCCAGGAGCAGGGGACGCCCCAGCATTTT.

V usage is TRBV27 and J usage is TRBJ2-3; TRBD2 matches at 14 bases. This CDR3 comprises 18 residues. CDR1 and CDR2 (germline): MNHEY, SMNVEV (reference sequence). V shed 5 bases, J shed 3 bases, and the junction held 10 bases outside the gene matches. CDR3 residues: CASSPRTSGRIMTDTQYF. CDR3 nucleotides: TGTGCCAGCAGTCCGAGGACTAGCGGGAGGATTATGACAGATACGCAGTATTTT.

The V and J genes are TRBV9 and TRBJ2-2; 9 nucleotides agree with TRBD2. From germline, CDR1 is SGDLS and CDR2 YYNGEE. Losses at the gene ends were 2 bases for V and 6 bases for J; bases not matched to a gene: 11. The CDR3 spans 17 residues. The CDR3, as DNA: TGTGCCAGCAGCGTTCTGGGGGGTAGCGGGAGTTCCGGGGAGCTGTTTTTT. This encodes CASSVLGGSGSSGELFF.

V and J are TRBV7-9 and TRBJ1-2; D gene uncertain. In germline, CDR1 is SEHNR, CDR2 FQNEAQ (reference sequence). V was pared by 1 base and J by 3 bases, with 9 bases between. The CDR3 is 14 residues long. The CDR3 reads CASSLDGDYYGYTF. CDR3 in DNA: TGTGCCAGCAGCTTAGACGGAGACTACTATGGCTACACCTTC.

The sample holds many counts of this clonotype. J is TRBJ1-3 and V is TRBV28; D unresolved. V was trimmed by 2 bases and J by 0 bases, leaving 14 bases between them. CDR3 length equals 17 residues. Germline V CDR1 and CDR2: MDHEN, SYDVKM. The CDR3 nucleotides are TGTGCCAGCAGTTTACTCGCCCAAAGGCCCTCTGGAAACACCATATATTTT. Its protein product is CASSLLAQRPSGNTIYF.

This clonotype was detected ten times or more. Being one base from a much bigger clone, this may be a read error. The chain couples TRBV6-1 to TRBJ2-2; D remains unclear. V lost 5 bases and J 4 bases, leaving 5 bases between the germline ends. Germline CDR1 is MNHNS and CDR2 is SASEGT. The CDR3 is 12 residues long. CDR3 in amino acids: CASSLPTGELFF. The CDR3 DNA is TGTGCCAGCAGTCTCCCCACCGGGGAGCTGTTTTTT.

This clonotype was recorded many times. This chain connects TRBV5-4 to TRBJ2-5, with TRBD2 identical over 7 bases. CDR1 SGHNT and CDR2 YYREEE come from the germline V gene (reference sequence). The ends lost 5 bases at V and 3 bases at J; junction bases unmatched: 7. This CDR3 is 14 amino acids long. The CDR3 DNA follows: TGTGCCAGCAGTACTACACTAGCGAAAGAGACCCAGTACTTC. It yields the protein CASSTTLAKETQYF.

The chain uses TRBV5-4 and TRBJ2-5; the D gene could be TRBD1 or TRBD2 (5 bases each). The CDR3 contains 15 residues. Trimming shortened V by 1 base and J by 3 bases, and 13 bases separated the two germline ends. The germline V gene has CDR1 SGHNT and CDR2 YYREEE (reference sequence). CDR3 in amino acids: CASSLSGGFEETQYF. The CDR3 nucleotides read TGTGCCAGCAGCTTGTCTGGGGGTTTCGAAGAGACCCAGTACTTC. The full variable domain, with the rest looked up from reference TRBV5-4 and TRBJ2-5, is ETGVTQSPTHLIKTRGQQVTLRCSSQSGHNTVSWYQQALGQGPQFIFQYYREEENGRGNFPPRFSGLQFPNYSSELNVNALELDDSALYLCASSLSGGFEETQYFGPGTRLLVL.

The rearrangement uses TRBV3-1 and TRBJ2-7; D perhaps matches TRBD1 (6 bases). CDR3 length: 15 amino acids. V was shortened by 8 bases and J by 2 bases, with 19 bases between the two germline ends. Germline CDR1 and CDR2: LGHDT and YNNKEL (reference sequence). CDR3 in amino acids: CASSRGQRPTYEQYF. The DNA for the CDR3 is TGTGCCAGCTCAAGGGGACAACGCCCGACCTACGAGCAGTACTTC.

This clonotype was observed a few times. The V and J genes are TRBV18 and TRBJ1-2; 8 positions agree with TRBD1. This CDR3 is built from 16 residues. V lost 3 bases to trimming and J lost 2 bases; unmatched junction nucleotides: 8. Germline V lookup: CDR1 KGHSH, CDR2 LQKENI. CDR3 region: CASSPPGTGLNYGYTF. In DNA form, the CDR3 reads TGTGCCAGCTCACCGCCCGGGACAGGATTAAACTATGGCTACACCTTC.

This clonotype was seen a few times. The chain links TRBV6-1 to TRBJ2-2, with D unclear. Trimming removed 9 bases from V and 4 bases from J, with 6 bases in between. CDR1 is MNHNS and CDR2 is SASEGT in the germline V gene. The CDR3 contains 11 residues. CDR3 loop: CASVRTGELFF. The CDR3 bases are TGTGCCAGTGTACGCACCGGGGAGCTGTTTTTT.

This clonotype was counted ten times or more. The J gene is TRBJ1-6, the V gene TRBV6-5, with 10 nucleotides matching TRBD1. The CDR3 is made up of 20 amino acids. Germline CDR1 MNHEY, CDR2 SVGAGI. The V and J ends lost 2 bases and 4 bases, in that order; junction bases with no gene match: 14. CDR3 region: CASSYLTETGGADYNSPLHF. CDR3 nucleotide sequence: TGTGCCAGCAGTTACCTCACCGAGACAGGGGGCGCGGATTATAATTCACCCCTCCACTTT.

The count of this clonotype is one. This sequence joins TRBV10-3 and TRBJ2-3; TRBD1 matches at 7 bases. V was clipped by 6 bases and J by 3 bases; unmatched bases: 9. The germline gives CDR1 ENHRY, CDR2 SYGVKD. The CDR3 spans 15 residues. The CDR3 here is CAISLTGEPTDTQYF. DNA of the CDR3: TGTGCCATCAGCCTCACAGGGGAACCGACAGATACGCAGTATTTT.

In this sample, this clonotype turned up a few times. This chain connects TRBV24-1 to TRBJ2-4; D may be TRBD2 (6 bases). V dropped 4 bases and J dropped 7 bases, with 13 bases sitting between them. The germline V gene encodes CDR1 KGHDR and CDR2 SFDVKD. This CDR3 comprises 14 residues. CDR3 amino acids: CATSDTGAGNIQYF. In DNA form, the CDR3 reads TGTGCCACCAGTGACACCGGGGCGGGGAACATTCAGTACTTC.

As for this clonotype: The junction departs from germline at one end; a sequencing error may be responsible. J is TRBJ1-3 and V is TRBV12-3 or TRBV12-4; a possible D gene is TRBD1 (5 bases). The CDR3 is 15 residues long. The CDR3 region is CAGSTPTEARGTIYF. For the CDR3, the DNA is TGTGCCGGCAGTACCCCGACAGAGGCCCGGGGCACCATATATTTT.

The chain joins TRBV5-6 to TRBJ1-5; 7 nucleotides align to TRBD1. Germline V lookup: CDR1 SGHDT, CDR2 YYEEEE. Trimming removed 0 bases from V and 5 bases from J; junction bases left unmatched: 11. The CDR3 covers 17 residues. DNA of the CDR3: TGTGCCAGCAGCTTGGCCCGGGCAGGGGGAGCCGATCAGCCCCAGCATTTT. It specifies CASSLARAGGADQPQHF. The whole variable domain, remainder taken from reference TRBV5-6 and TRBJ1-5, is DAGVTQSPTHLIKTRGQQVTLRCSPKSGHDTVSWYQQALGQGPQFIFQYYEEEERQRGNFPDRFSGHQFPNYSSELNVNALLLGDSALYLCASSLARAGGADQPQHFGDGTRLSIL.

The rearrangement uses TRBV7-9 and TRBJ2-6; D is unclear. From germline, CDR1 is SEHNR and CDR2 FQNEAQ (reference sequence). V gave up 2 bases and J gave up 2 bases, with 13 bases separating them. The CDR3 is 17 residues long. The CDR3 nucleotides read TGTGCCAGCAGCTTAATCTCGGATTCCGCTGGGGCCAACGTCCTGACTTTC. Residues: CASSLISDSAGANVLTF.

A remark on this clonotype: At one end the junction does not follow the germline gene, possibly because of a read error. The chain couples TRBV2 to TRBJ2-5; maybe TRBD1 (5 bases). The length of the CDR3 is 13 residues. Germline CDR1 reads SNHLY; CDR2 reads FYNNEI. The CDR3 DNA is TGTGCCAGCAGTGATGGTGGACAAGAGACCCAACACTTC. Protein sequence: CASSDGGQETQHF. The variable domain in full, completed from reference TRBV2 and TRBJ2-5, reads EPEVTQTPSHQVTQMGQEVILRCVPISNHLYFYWYRQILGQKVEFLVSFYNNEISEKSEIFDDQFSVERPDGSNFTLKIRSTKLEDSAMYFCASSDGGQETQHFGPGTRLLVL.

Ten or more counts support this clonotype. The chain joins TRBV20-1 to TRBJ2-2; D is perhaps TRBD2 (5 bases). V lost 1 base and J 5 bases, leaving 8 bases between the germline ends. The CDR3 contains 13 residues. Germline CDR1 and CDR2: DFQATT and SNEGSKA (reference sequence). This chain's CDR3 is CSARATGTGELFF. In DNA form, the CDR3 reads TGCAGTGCTAGAGCTACGGGGACCGGGGAGCTGTTTTTT.